This TCR beta chain was observed in a study of immune evolution from preneoplasia to lung adenocarcinoma. Patients had resection in Japan or China between about 2014 and 2017. The CDR3 spans 15 residues. The germline gives CDR1 SGDLS, CDR2 YYNGEE. Trimming at V came to 4 bases and at J to 5 bases, leaving 10 bases not matched to a gene. Sequenced by immunoSEQ multiplex PCR; TCRdb stores in-frame clones only, minus some. This table holds 5,000 to 8,000 clones, over 65% found once. The sequenced material came from FFPE lung adenocarcinoma in situ tissue. This receptor was obtained from a donor older than 65 with lung adenocarcinoma. The V call is TRBV9, the J call TRBJ2-5; 8 bases are a match to TRBD2. CDR3 nucleotide sequence: TGTGCCAGCAGCTCCCGAGCCAGCGGGGGTGAGACCCAGTACTTC. It yields the protein CASSSRASGGETQYF.